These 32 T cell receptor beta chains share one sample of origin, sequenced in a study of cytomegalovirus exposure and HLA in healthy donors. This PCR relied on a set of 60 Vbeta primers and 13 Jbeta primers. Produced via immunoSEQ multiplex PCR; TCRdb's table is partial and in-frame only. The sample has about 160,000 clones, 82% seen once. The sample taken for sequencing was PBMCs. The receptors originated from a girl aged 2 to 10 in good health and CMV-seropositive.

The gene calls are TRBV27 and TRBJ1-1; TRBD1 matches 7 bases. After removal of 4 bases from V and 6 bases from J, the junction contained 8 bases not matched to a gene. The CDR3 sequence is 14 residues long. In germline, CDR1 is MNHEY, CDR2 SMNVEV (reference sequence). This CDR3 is CASSSGGGRSEAFF. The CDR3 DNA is TGTGCCAGCAGTTCAGGGGGAGGACGGTCTGAAGCTTTCTTT.

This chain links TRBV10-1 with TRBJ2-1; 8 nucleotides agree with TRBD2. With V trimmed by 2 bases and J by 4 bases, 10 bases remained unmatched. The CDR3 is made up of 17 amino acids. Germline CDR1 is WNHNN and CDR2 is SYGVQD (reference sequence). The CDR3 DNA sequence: TGCGCCAGCAGTGAGCCCAGGACTAGCCCAAGATACAATGAGCAGTTCTTC. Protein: CASSEPRTSPRYNEQFF.

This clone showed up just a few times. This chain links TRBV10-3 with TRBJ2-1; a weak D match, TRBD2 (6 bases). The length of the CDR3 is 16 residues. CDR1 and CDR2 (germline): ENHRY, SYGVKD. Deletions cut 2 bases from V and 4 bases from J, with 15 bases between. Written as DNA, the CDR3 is TGTGCCATCAGTGAGAAACCCAGCGGAGGGTACAATGAGCAGTTCTTC. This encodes CAISEKPSGGYNEQFF.

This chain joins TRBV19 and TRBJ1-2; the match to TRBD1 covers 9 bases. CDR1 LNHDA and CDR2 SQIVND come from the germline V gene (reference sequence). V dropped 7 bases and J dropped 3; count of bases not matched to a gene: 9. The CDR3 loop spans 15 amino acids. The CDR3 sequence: CASTLQGAPDYGYTF. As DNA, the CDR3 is TGTGCCAGTACCTTACAGGGGGCGCCGGACTATGGCTACACCTTC.

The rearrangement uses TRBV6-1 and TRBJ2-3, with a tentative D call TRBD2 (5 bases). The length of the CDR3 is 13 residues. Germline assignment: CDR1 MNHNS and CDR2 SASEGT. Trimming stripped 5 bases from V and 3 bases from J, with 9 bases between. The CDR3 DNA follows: TGTGCCAGCAGTAAAAGAGGGACAGATACGCAGTATTTT. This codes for CASSKRGTDTQYF.

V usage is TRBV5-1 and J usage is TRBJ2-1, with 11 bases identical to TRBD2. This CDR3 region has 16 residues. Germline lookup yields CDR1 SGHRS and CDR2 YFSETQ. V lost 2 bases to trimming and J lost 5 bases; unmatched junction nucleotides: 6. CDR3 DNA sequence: TGCGCCAGCAGCTTAACCCCGGGACTAGCGGACAATGAGCAGTTCTTC. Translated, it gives CASSLTPGLADNEQFF.

Written as DNA, the CDR3 is TGTGCCAGCAGTCCCACAGGTGGTATATATAATTCACCCCTCCACTTT. Its translation: CASSPTGGIYNSPLHF. This chain links TRBV27 with TRBJ1-6; the D gene is possibly TRBD1 (5 bases). CDR1 and CDR2 from the germline V gene are MNHEY and SMNVEV (reference sequence). This CDR3 comprises 16 residues. Trimming stripped 5 bases from V and 4 bases from J, with 15 bases between.

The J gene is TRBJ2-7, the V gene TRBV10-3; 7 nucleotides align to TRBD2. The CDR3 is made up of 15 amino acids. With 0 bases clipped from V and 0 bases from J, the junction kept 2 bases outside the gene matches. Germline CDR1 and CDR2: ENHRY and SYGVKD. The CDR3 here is CAISESGGSSYEQYF. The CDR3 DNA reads TGTGCCATCAGTGAGTCGGGAGGGAGCTCCTACGAGCAGTACTTC.

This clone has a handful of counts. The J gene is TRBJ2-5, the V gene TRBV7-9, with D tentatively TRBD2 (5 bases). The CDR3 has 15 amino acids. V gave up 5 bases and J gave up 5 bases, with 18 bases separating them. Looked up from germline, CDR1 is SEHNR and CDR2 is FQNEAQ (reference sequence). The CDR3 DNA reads TGTGCCAGCAGCAAAGACGGACTGGCCTCGGAGACCCAGTACTTC. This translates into CASSKDGLASETQYF.

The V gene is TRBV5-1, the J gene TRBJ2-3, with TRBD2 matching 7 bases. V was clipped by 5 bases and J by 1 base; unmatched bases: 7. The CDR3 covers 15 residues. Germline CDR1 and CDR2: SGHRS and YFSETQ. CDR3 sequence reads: CASRLLALGTDTQYF. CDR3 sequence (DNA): TGCGCCAGCAGGCTACTAGCGTTAGGCACAGATACGCAGTATTTT. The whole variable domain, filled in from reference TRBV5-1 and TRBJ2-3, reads KAGVTQTPRYLIKTRGQQVTLSCSPISGHRSVSWYQQTPGQGLQFLFEYFSETQRNKGNFPGRFSGRQFSNSRSEMNVSTLELGDSALYLCASRLLALGTDTQYFGPGTRLTVL.

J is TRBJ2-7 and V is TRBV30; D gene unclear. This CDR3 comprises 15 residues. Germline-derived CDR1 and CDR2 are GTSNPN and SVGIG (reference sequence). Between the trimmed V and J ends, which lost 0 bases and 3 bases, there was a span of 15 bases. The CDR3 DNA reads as TGTGCCTGGAGTGTATTTCAAAGGAGAGGCTACGAGCAGTACTTC. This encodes CAWSVFQRRGYEQYF.

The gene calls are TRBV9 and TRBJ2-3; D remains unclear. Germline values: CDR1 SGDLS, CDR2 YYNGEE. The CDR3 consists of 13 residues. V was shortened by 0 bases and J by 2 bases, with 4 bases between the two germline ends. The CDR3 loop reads CASSVGVTDTQYF. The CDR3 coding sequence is TGTGCCAGCAGCGTAGGAGTCACAGATACGCAGTATTTT.

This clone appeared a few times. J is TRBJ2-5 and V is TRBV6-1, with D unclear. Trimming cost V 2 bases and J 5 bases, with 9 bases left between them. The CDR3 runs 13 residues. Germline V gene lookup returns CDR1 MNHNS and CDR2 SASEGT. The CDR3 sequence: CASSETPGETQYF. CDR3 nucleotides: TGTGCCAGCAGTGAAACACCCGGGGAGACCCAGTACTTC.

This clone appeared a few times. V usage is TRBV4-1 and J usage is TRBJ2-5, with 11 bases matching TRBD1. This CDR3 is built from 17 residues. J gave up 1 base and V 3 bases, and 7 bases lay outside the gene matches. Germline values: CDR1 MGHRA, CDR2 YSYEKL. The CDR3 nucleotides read TGCGCCAGCAGCCAGGGGAGGACAGGGGGCCGCCAAGAGACCCAGTACTTC. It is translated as CASSQGRTGGRQETQYF.

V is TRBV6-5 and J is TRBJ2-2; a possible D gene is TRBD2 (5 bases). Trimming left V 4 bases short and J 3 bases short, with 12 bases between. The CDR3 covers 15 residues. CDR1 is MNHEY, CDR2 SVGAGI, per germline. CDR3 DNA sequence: TGTGCCAGCAGTTCCTTTGACGGGGACACCGGGGAGCTGTTTTTT. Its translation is CASSSFDGDTGELFF.

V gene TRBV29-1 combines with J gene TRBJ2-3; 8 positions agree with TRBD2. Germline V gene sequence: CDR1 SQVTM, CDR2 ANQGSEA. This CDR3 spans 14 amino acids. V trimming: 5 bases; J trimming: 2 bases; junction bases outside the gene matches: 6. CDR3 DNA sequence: TGCAGCGTTCTGACTAGCGAGGCCACAGATACGCAGTATTTT. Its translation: CSVLTSEATDTQYF.

The CDR3 coding sequence is TGTGCCGGCGGGTCCCTCACCGGGGAGCTGTTTTTT. It translates to CAGGSLTGELFF. V and J are TRBV19 and TRBJ2-2; D might be TRBD2 (5 bases). Trimming pared 11 bases from V and 4 bases from J, leaving 11 bases between. Looked up from germline, CDR1 is LNHDA and CDR2 is SQIVND (reference sequence). CDR3 length: 12 amino acids.

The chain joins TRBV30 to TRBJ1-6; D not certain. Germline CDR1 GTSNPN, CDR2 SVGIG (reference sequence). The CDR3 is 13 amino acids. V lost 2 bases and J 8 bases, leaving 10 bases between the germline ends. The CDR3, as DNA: TGTGCCTGGAGTACTGAGGGCCATTCACCCCTCCACTTT. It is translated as CAWSTEGHSPLHF. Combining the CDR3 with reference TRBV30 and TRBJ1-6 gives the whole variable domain SQTIHQWPATLVQPVGSPLSLECTVEGTSNPNLYWYRQAAGRGLQLLFYSVGIGQISSEVPQNLSASRPQDRQFILSSKKLLLSDSGFYLCAWSTEGHSPLHFGNGTRLTVT.

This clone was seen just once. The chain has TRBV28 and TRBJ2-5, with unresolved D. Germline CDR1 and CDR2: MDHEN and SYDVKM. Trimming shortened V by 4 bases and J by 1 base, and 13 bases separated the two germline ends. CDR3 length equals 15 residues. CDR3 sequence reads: CASSSRYGVQETQYF. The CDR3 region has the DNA TGTGCCAGCAGTTCGCGATACGGTGTCCAAGAGACCCAGTACTTC.

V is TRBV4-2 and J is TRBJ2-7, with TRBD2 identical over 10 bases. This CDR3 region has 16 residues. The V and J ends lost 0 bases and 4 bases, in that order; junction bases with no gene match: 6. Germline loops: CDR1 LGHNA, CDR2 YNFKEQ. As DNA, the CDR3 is TGTGCCAGCAGCCAAGATTCCAGCGGGAGGGCTTACGAGCAGTACTTC. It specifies CASSQDSSGRAYEQYF.

In DNA, the CDR3 is TGTGCCAGCAGCTCCGGGACAGGGGGCAATCAGCCCCAGCATTTT. The encoded protein is CASSSGTGGNQPQHF. The chain is built from TRBV28 and TRBJ1-5; TRBD1 matches at 10 bases. The ends lost 6 bases at V and 2 bases at J; junction bases unmatched: 4. The CDR3 length is 15 residues. Germline loops: CDR1 MDHEN, CDR2 SYDVKM.

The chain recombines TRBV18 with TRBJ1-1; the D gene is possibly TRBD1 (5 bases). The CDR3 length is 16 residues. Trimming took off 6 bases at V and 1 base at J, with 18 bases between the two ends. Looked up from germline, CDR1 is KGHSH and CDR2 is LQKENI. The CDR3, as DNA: TGTGCCAGCTCCCCATACTCGGACAAGAGGAACACTGAAGCTTTCTTT. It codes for CASSPYSDKRNTEAFF.

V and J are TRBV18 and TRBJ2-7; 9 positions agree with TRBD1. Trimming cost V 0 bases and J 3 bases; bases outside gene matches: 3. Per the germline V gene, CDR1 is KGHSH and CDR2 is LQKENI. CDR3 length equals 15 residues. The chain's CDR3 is CASSPPGQGDYEQYF. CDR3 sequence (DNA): TGTGCCAGCTCACCACCGGGACAGGGAGACTACGAGCAGTACTTC.

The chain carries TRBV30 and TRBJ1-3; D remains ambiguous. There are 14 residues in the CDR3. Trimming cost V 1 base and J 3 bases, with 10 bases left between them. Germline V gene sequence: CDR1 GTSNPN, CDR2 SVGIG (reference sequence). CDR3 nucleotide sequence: TGTGCCTGGAGTGGTGAAGCTGGTGGAAACACCATATATTTT. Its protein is CAWSGEAGGNTIYF.

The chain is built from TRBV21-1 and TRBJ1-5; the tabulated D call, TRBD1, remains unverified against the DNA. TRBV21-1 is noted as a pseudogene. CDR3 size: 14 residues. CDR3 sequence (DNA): TGTGCCAGCAGCCCACAGAATAGCAATCAGCCCCAGCATTTT. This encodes CASSPQNSNQPQHF.

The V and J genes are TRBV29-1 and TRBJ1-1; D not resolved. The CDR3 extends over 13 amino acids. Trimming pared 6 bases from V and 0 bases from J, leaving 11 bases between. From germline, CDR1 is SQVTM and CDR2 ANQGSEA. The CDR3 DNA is TGCAGCGTGATGCCTAGTATGAACACTGAAGCTTTCTTT. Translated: CSVMPSMNTEAFF.

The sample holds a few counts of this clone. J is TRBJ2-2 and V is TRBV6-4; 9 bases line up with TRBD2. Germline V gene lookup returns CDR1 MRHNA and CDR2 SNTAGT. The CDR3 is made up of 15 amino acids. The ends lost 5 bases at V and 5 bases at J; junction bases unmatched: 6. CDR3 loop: CASSRAGGETGELFF. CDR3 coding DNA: TGTGCCAGCAGTCGAGCGGGGGGAGAAACCGGGGAGCTGTTTTTT.

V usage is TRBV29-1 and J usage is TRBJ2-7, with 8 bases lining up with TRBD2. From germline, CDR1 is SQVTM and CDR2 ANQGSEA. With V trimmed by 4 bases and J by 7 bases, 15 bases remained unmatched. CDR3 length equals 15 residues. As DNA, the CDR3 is TGCAGCGTTGCCGGTAGCGGGACCGGGGCATGGGAGCAGTACTTC. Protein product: CSVAGSGTGAWEQYF.

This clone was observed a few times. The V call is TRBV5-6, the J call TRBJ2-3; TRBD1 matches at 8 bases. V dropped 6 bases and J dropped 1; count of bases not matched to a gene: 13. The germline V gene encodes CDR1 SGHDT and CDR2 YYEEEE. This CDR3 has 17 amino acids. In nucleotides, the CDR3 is TGTGCCAGCACCTCAATTTGGGGACAGGAAGGCACAGATACGCAGTATTTT. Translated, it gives CASTSIWGQEGTDTQYF.

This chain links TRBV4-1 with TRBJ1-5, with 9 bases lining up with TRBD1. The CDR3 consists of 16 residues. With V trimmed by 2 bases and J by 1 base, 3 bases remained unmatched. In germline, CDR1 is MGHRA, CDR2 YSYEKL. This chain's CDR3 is CASSQTGQGSNQPQHF. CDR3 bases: TGCGCCAGCAGCCAAACCGGACAGGGGAGCAATCAGCCCCAGCATTTT.

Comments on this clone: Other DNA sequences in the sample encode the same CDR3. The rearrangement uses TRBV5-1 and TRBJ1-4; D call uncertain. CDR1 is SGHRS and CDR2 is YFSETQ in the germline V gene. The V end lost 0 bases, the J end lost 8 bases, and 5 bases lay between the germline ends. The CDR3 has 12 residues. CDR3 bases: TGCGCCAGCAGCTTGGCGGGGGAAAAACTGTTTTTT. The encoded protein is CASSLAGEKLFF. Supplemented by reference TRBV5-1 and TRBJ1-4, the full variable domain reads KAGVTQTPRYLIKTRGQQVTLSCSPISGHRSVSWYQQTPGQGLQFLFEYFSETQRNKGNFPGRFSGRQFSNSRSEMNVSTLELGDSALYLCASSLAGEKLFFGSGTQLSVL.

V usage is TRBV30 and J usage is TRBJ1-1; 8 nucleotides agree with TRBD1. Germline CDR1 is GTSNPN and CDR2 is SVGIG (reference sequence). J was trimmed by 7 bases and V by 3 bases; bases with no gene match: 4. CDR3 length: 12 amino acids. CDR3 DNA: TGTGCCTGGAGCCCGACAGGGGATGAAGCTTTCTTT. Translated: CAWSPTGDEAFF. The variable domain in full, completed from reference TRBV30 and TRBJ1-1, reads SQTIHQWPATLVQPVGSPLSLECTVEGTSNPNLYWYRQAAGRGLQLLFYSVGIGQISSEVPQNLSASRPQDRQFILSSKKLLLSDSGFYLCAWSPTGDEAFFGQGTRLTVV.